This T cell receptor beta chain was recorded in a study of OX40 agonist ivuxolimab in advanced cancers. Study-wide results and caveats: With doses of 0.1-3.0 mg/kg, partial responders showed among the lowest clonal expansion. Dose levels from 0.1 to 3.0 mg/kg saw CD4+ and CD8+ blood T cells expand clonally by week 6.

Trimming removed 1 base at V and 2 bases at J, with 6 bases between. The germline V gene encodes CDR1 MNHNS and CDR2 SASEGT. The CDR3 consists of 13 residues. The table came from immunoSEQ multiplex PCR; TCRdb's copy has only in-frame clones and leaves some out. Here the sample spans about 70,000 clones, 80% to 85% being singletons. Turning to this clone: Antigen: not known.

V is TRBV6-1 and J is TRBJ2-7; tentatively, D is TRBD1 (6 bases). The TCR was taken from an adult with an advanced solid tumor such as melanoma, head and neck, liver or kidney cancer. The sequences come from CD4+ or CD8+ T cells sorted from blood, collected in a trial of the OX40 agonist ivuxolimab. The CDR3 DNA reads as TGTGCCAGCAGTGAAGGGACAGCCTACGAGCAGTACTTC. Its translation: CASSEGTAYEQYF.